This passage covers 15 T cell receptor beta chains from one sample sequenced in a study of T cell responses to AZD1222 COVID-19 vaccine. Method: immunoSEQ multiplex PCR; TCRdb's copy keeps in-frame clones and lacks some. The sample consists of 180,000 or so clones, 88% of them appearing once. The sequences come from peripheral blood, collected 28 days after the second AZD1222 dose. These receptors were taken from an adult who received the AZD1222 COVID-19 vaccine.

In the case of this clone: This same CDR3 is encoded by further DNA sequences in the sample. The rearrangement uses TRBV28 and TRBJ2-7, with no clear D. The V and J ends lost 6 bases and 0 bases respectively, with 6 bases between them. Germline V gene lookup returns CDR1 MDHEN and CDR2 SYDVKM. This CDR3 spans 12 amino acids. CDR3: CASSQSSYEQYF. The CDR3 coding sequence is TGTGCCAGCAGCCAGAGCTCCTACGAGCAGTACTTC.

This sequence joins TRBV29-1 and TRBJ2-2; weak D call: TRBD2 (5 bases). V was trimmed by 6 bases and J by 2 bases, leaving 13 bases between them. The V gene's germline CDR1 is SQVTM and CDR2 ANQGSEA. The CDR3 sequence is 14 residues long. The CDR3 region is CSVASGINTGELFF. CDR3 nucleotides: TGCAGCGTCGCCTCCGGGATCAACACCGGGGAGCTGTTTTTT.

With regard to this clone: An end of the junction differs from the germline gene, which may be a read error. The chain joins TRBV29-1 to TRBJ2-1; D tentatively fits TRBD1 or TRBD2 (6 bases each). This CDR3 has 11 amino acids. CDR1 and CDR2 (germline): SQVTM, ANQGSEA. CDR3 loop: CSVGRGRTSVF. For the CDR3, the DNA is TGCAGCGTGGGTCGGGGGCGAACGTCCGTCTTC.

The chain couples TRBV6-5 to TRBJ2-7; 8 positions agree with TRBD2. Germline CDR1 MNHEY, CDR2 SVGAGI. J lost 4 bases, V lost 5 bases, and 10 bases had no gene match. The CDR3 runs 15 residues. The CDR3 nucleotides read TGTGCCAGCAGTAAACAGGGTACTAGCGGTTACGAGCAGTACTTC. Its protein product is CASSKQGTSGYEQYF.

The CDR3 reads CASSPRTSGRSYEQYF. The CDR3 coding sequence is TGTGCCAGCAGCCCCCGGACTAGCGGCAGGTCCTACGAGCAGTACTTC. The rearrangement joins TRBV5-4 to TRBJ2-7; 10 nucleotides match TRBD2. The J segment lost 1 base and the V segment lost 4 bases, leaving 8 bases of the junction unmatched. The CDR3 runs 16 residues. The germline CDR1 and CDR2 sequences are SGHNT and YYREEE (reference sequence).

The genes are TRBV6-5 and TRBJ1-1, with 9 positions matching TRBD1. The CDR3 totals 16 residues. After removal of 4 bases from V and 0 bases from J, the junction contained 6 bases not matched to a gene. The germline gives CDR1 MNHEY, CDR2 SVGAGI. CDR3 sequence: CASSFRTGGLNTEAFF. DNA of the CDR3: TGTGCCAGCAGTTTCAGAACAGGGGGCCTGAACACTGAAGCTTTCTTT.

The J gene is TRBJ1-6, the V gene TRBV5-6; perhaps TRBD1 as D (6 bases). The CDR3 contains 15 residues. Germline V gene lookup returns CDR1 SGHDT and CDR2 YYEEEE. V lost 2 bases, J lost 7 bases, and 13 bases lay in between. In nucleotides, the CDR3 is TGTGCCAGCAGCTTTAGGGGGTCTGGAAATTCACCCCTCCACTTT. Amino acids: CASSFRGSGNSPLHF.

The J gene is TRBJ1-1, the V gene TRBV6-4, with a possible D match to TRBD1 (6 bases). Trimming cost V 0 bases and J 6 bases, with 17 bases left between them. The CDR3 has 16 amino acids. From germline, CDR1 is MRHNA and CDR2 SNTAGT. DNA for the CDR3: TGTGCCAGCAGTGACTCGAGTCGGGGGGCTCAGGCTGAAGCTTTCTTT. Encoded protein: CASSDSSRGAQAEAFF.

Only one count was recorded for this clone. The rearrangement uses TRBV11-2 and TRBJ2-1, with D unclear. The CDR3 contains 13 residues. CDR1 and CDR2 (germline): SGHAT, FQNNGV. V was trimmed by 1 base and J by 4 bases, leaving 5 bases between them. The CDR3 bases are TGTGCCAGCAGCTTAGCAGGTTACAATGAGCAGTTCTTC. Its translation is CASSLAGYNEQFF.

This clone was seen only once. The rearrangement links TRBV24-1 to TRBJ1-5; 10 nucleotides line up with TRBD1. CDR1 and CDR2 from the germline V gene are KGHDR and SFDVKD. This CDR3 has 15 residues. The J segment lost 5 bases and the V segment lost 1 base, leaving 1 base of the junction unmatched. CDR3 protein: CATSDLGTGDQPQHF. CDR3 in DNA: TGTGCCACCAGTGATTTAGGGACAGGGGATCAGCCCCAGCATTTT.

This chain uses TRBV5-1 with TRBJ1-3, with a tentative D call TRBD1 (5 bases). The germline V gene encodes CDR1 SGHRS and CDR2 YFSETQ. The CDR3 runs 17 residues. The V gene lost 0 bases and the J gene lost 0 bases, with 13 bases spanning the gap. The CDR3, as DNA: TGCGCCAGCAGCTTGGCCGACTCAGGGTTCTCTGGAAACACCATATATTTT. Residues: CASSLADSGFSGNTIYF.

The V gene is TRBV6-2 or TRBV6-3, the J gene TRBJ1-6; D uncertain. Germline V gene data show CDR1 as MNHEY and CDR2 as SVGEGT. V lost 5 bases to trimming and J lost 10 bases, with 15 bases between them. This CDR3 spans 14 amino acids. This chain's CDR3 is CASSPATAPSPLHF. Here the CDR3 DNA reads TGTGCCAGCAGTCCGGCTACCGCCCCCTCACCCCTCCACTTT.

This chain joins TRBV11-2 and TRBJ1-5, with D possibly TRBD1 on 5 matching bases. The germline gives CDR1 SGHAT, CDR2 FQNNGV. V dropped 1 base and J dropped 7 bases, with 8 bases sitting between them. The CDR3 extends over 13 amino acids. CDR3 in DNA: TGTGCCAGCAGCTTAGGCCGGGACCAGCCCCAGCATTTT. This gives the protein CASSLGRDQPQHF.

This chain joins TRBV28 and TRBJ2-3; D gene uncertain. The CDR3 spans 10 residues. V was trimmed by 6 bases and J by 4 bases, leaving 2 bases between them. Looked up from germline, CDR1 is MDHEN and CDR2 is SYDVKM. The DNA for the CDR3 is TGTGCCAGCAGCGCAGATACGCAGTATTTT. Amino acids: CASSADTQYF.

For the CDR3, the DNA is TGTGCCAGCAGGTCGCAAGCGACAGATACGCAGTATTTT. Its translation is CASRSQATDTQYF. The chain joins TRBV28 to TRBJ2-3; D uncertain. The V end lost 6 bases, the J end lost 3 bases, and 10 bases lay between the germline ends. This CDR3 region has 13 residues. From germline, CDR1 is MDHEN and CDR2 SYDVKM.